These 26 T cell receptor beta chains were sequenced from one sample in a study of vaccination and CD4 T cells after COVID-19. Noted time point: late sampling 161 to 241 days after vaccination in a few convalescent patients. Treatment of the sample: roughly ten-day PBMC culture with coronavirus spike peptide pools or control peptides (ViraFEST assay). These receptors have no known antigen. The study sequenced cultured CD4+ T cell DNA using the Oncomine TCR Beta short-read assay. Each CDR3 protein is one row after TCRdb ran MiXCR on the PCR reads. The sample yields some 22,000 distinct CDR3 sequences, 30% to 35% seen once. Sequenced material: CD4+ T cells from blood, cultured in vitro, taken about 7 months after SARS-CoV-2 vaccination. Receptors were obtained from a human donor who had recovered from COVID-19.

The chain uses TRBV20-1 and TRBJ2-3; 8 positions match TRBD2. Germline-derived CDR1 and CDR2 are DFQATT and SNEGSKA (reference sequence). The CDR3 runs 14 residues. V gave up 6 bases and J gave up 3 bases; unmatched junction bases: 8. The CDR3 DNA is TGCAGTGCACGACCGGGACTAGGTACAGATACGCAGTATTTT. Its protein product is CSARPGLGTDTQYF.

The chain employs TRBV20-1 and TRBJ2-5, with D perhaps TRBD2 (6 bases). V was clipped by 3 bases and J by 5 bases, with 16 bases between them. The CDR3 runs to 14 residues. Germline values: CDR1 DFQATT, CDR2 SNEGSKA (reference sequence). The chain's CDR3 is CSARAPGRSETQYF. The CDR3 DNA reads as TGCAGTGCTAGGGCCCCCGGGAGAAGCGAGACCCAGTACTTC.

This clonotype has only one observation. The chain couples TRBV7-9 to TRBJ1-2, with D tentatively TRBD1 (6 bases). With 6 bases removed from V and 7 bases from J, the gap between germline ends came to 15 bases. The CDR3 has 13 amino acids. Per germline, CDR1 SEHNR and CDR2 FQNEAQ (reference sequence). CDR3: CASSLAGVGGYTF. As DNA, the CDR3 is TGTGCCAGCAGTCTAGCAGGGGTTGGTGGCTACACCTTC.

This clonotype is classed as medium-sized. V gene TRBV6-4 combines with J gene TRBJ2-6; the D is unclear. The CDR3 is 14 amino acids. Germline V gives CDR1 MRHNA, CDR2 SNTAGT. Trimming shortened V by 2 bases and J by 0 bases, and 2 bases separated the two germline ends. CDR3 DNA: TGTGCCAGCAGTGACAACTCTGGGGCCAACGTCCTGACTTTC. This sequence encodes CASSDNSGANVLTF.

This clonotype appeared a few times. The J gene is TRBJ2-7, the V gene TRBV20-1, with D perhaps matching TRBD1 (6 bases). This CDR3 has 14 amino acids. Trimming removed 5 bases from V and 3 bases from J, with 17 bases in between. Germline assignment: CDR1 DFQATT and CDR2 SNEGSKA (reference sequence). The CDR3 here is CSAPPPGHSYEQYF. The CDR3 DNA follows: TGCAGTGCTCCCCCTCCGGGACACAGCTACGAGCAGTACTTC.

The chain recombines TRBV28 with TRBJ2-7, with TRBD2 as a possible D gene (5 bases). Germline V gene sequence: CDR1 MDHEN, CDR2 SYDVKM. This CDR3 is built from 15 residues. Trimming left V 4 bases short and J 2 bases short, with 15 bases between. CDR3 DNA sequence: TGTGCCAGCAGTTCCCTGTCCGGAGGAACCTACGAGCAGTACTTC. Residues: CASSSLSGGTYEQYF.

CDR3 sequence: CASSYPGSAYEQYF. The DNA for the CDR3 is TGTGCCAGCAGTTACCCGGGATCAGCCTACGAGCAGTACTTC. The chain couples TRBV6-2 or TRBV6-3 to TRBJ2-7; possible D gene TRBD2, 5 bases. The V end lost 2 bases, the J end lost 2 bases, and 10 bases lay between the germline ends. CDR1 and CDR2 (germline): MNHEY, SVGEGT. The CDR3 covers 14 residues.

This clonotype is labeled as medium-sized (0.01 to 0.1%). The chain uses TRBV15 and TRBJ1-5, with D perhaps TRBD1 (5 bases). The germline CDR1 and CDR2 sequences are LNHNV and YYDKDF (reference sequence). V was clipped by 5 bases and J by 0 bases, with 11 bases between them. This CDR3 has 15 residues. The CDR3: CATSRDGNSNQPQHF. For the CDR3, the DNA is TGTGCCACCAGCCGGGACGGAAATAGCAATCAGCCCCAGCATTTT.

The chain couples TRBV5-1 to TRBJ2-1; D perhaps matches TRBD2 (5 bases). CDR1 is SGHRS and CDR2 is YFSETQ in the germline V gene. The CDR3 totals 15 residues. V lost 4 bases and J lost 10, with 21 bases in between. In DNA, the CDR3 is TGCGCCAGCAGCCCGGTCGGACTGGCCAACATCGAGCAGTTCTTC. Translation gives CASSPVGLANIEQFF.

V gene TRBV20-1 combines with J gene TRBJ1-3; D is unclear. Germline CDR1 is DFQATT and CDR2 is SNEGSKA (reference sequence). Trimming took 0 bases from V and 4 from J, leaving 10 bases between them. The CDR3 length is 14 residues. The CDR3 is CSARERGSGNTIYF. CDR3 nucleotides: TGCAGTGCTAGAGAACGGGGATCCGGAAACACCATATATTTT.

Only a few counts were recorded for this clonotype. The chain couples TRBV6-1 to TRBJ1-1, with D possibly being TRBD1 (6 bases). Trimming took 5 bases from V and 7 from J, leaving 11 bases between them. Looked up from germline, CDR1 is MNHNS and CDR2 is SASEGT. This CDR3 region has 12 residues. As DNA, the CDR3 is TGTGCCAGCAGTCCCCCCAGGGGTGAAGCTTTCTTT. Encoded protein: CASSPPRGEAFF.

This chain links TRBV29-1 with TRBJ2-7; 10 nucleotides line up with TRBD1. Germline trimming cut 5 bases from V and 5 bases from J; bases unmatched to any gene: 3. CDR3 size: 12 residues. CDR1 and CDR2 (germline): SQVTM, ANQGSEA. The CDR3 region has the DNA TGCAGCGTTTATGGACAGGGGGACGAGCAGTACTTC. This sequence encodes CSVYGQGDEQYF.

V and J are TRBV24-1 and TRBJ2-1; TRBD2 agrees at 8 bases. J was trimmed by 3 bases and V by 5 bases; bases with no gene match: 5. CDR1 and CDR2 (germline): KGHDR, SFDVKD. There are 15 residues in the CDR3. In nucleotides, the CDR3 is TGTGCCACCAGTGCCGGGACTAGTTTCTACAATGAGCAGTTCTTC. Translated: CATSAGTSFYNEQFF.

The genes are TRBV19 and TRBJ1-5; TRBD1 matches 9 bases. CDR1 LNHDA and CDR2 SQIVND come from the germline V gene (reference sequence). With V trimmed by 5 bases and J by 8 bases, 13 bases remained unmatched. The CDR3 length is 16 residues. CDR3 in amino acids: CASSDTGGSGLKPQHF. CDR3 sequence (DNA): TGTGCCAGTAGTGACACAGGGGGCTCGGGGTTGAAGCCCCAGCATTTT.

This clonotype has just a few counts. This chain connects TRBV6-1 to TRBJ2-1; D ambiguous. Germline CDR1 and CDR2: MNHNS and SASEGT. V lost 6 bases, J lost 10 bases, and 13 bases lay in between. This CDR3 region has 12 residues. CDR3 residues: CASSPDIDEQFF. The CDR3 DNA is TGTGCCAGCAGCCCTGACATCGACGAGCAGTTCTTC.

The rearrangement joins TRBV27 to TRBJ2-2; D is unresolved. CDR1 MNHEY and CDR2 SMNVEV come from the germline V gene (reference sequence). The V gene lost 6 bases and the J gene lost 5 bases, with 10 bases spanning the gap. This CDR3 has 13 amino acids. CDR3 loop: CASSTPQTGELFF. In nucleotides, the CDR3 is TGTGCCAGCAGCACACCGCAGACCGGGGAGCTGTTTTTT.

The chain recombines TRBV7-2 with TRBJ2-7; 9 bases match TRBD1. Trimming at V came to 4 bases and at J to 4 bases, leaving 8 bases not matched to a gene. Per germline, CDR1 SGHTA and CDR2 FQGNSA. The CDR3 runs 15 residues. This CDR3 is CASSSQGTGSYEQYF. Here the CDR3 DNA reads TGTGCCAGCAGCTCGCAGGGGACAGGGAGTTACGAGCAGTACTTC.

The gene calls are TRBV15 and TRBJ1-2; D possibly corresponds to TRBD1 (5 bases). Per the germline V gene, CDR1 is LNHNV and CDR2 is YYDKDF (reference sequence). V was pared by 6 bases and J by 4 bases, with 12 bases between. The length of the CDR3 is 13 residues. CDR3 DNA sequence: TGTGCCACCAGTCCGGGGGTGGGCTATGGCTACACCTTC. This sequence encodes CATSPGVGYGYTF.

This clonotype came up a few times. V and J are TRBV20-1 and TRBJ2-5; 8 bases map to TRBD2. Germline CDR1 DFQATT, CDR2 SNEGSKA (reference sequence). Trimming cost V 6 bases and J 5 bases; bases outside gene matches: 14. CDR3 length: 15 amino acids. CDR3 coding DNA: TGCAGTGCAAAAAGACCCCTAGCGGGTAGCGAGACCCAGTACTTC. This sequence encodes CSAKRPLAGSETQYF.

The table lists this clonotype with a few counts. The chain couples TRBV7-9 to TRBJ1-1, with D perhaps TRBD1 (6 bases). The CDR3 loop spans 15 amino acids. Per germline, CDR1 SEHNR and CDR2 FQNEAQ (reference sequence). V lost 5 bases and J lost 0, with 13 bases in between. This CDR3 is CASSALQGMNTEAFF. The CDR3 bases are TGTGCCAGCAGCGCCCTACAGGGTATGAACACTGAAGCTTTCTTT.

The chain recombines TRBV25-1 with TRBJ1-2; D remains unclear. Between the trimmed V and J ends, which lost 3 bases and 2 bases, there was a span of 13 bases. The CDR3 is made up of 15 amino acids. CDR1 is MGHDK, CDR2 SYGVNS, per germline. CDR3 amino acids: CASSDRRGVNYGYTF. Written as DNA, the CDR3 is TGTGCCAGCAGTGATCGCCGGGGAGTAAACTATGGCTACACCTTC.

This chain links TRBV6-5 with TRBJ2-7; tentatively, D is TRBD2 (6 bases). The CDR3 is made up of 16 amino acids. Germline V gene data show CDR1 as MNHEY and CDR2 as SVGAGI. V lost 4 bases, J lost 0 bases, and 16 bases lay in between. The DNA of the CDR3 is TGTGCCAGCAGTTCAGCATCAAGGCGGGACTCCTACGAGCAGTACTTC. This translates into CASSSASRRDSYEQYF.

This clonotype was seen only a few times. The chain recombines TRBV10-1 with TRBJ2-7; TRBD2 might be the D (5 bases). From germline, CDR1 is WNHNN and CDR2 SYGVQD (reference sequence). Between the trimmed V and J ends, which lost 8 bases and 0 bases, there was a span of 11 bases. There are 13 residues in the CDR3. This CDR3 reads CASAQRSSYEQYF. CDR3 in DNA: TGCGCCAGCGCTCAGCGGAGCTCCTACGAGCAGTACTTC.

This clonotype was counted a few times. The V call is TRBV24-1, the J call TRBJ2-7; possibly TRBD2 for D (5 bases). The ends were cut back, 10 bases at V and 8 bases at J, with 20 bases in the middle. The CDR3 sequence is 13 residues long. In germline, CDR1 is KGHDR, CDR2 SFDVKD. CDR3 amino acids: CATSPNGSWKQYF. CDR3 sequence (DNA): TGTGCCACGAGTCCCAATGGGAGTTGGAAGCAGTACTTC.

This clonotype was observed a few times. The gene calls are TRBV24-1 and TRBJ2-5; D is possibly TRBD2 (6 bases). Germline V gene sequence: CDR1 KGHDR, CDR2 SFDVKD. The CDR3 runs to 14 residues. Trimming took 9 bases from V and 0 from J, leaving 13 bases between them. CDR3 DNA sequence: TGTGCCACCGCGGGACGGATCAACCAAGAGACCCAGTACTTC. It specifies CATAGRINQETQYF.

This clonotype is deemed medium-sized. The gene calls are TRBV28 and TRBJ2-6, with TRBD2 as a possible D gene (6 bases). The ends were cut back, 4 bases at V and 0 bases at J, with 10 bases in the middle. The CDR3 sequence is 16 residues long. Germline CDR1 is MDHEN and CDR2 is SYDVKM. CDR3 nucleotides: TGTGCCAGCAGTTCGGGAGAGAGCTCTGGGGCCAACGTCCTGACTTTC. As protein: CASSSGESSGANVLTF.